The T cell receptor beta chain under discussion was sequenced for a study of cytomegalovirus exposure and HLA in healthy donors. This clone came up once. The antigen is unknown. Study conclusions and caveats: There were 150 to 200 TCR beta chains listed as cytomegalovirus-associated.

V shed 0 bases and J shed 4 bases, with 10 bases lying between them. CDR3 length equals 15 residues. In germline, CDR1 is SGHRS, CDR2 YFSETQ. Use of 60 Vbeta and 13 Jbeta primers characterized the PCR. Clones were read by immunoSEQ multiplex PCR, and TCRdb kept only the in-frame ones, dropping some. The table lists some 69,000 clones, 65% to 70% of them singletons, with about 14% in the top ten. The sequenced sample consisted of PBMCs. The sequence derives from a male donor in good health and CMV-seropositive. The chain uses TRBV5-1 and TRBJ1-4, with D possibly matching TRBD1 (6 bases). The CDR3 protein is CASSLATGSNEKLFF. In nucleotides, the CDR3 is TGCGCCAGCAGCTTGGCAACAGGGAGTAATGAAAAACTGTTTTTT.